The 10 T cell receptor beta chains reported below all come from one sample, sequenced in a study of molecular identifiers for immune sequencing clone quantification (dated by TCRdb to the late 2010s). The library relied on PCR. Instrument used: Illumina HiSeq 4000. Through fastp at Q25 and MiXCR, TCRdb rebuilt clones from the public reads, retaining in-frame beta chains. Rows with a matching CDR3 protein are joined into one entry that keeps the most common DNA and genes. This sample has under 600,000 distinct CDR3 sequences in its table, and about a fifth of those were observed once. Together, the top ten hold around 0.84% of the sample. The sequenced sample consisted of naive CD8+ T cells from blood, with Jurkat cell RNA spiked in. The cell subset or site label, as the study defines it: FACS-sorted CD8+CD4-CCR7+CD45RA+ naive T cells. The receptors stem from a human donor in good health. Some libraries in this study had Jurkat cell RNA spiked in.

The chain combines TRBV20-1 with TRBJ2-2; 7 nucleotides agree with TRBD1. The CDR3 extends over 15 amino acids. The junction had 6 bases not matched to a gene; V was cut back by 5 bases and J by 0 bases. Germline CDR1 is DFQATT and CDR2 is SNEGSKA (reference sequence). This chain's CDR3 is CSASPGQTNTGELFF. The CDR3 DNA is TGCAGTGCTTCCCCGGGACAGACGAACACCGGGGAGCTGTTTTTT.

V and J are TRBV6-1 and TRBJ1-1; weak D call: TRBD1 (5 bases). CDR1 and CDR2 from the germline V gene are MNHNS and SASEGT. This CDR3 contains 15 residues. V lost 7 bases, J lost 5 bases, and 20 bases lay in between. CDR3 nucleotides: TGTGCCAGCAATCCACTTTTTGGGGGGGGGACTGAAGCTTTCTTT. Translating gives CASNPLFGGGTEAFF.

In its sample, this clonotype was seen a few times. The chain employs TRBV7-9 and TRBJ2-6; 7 bases line up with TRBD1. The CDR3 runs to 18 residues. Unmatched junction bases numbered 7, after V lost 2 bases and J lost 0 bases. Germline V gene lookup returns CDR1 SEHNR and CDR2 FQNEAQ (reference sequence). As DNA, the CDR3 is TGTGCCAGCAGCTTATATCAGGGACAGCTCTCTGGGGCCAACGTCCTGACTTTC. This encodes CASSLYQGQLSGANVLTF.

In its sample, this clonotype was seen a few times. The chain has TRBV29-1 and TRBJ2-7, with D unresolved. From germline, CDR1 is SQVTM and CDR2 ANQGSEA. CDR3 size: 14 residues. The germline V and J ends were trimmed by 6 bases and 3 bases, with 18 bases remaining between them. Here the CDR3 DNA reads TGCAGCGTCCCAGCAGGCGAGGTGGGCTACGAGCAGTACTTC. This gives the protein CSVPAGEVGYEQYF.

This clonotype was counted between two and nine times. In DNA, the CDR3 is TGTGCCAGTAGTGACACCGATTATAGCAATCAGCCCCAGCATTTT. This encodes CASSDTDYSNQPQHF. J is TRBJ1-5 and V is TRBV19; D remains ambiguous. Trimming shortened V by 5 bases and J by 0 bases, and 11 bases separated the two germline ends. The germline V gene has CDR1 LNHDA and CDR2 SQIVND (reference sequence). This CDR3 has 15 residues.

Concerning this clonotype: A read error may produce the germline difference seen at one junction end. The chain joins TRBV2 to TRBJ1-4; D is unclear. The germline CDR1 and CDR2 sequences are SNHLY and FYNNEI. The CDR3 extends over 15 amino acids. DNA of the CDR3: TGTGCCAGCAGTGAATTGCGGAGTTCTAATGGAAAACTGTTTTTT. Translating it yields CASSELRSSNGKLFF.

This clonotype is a singleton in its sample. A much larger clonotype is one base distant, so this may be a read error. The gene calls are TRBV28 and TRBJ2-5; D gene ambiguous. V shed 3 bases and J shed 2 bases, with 10 bases lying between them. The CDR3 has 14 amino acids. Germline assignment: CDR1 MDHEN and CDR2 SYDVKM. This CDR3 reads CASSFYLEQETQYF. CDR3 DNA sequence: TGTGCCAGCAGTTTCTACCTAGAGCAAGAGACCCAGTACTTC.

With respect to this clonotype: This may stem from a read error, because a much larger clone lies one nucleotide away. CDR3 protein: CASSPPLGRSLDIQYF. The CDR3 DNA follows: TGTGCCAGCAGCCCCCCCCTAGGACGCTCCCTGGACATTCAGTACTTC. The gene calls are TRBV6-1 and TRBJ2-4; D not certain. Germline CDR1 is MNHNS and CDR2 is SASEGT. V lost 6 bases and J lost 8, with 23 bases in between. CDR3 length equals 16 residues.

Comments on this clonotype: This may stem from a read error, because a much larger clone lies one nucleotide away. The chain combines TRBV7-9 with TRBJ2-5, with D unresolved. The CDR3 has 14 amino acids. Germline V gene lookup returns CDR1 SEHNR and CDR2 FQNEAQ (reference sequence). In DNA, the CDR3 is TGTGTCAGCAGCCAACTGGCCTTGCAAGAGACCCAGTACTTC. It translates to CVSSQLALQETQYF.

In its sample, this clonotype was seen many times. The V and J genes are TRBV20-1 and TRBJ1-6, with D maybe TRBD1 (5 bases). The V and J ends lost 1 base and 6 bases respectively, with 13 bases between them. The CDR3 has 15 amino acids. The germline V gene encodes CDR1 DFQATT and CDR2 SNEGSKA (reference sequence). The CDR3 reads CSARVSGGVNSPLHF. The CDR3 DNA is TGCAGTGCTAGAGTATCGGGGGGGGTTAATTCACCCCTCCACTTT.